This entry lists 4 T cell receptor beta chains sequenced from one sample in a study of T cell changes during pregnancy in multiple sclerosis. Libraries were prepared by immunoSEQ multiplex PCR; TCRdb keeps only in-frame clonotypes and omits some of them. This repertoire shows roughly 38,000 clones, 93% found once; its top ten account for roughly 0.67%. The sequences come from CD4+ T cells from peripheral blood mononuclear cells, collected in the third trimester of pregnancy. These receptors were taken from a female donor with multiple sclerosis, enrolled in a pregnancy study.

This chain connects TRBV10-3 to TRBJ2-7; D is perhaps TRBD2 (6 bases). Deletions cut 0 bases from V and 7 bases from J, with 10 bases between. Germline V gene lookup returns CDR1 ENHRY and CDR2 SYGVKD. The CDR3 length is 13 residues. The CDR3 bases are TGTGCCATCAGTGAGTCGACGGCGGGGGAGCAGTACTTC. As protein: CAISESTAGEQYF.

This clone was detected only once. The chain has TRBV6-6 and TRBJ1-1; 11 bases match TRBD1. CDR1 MNHNY and CDR2 SVGAGI come from the germline V gene (reference sequence). V trimming: 6 bases; J trimming: 1 base; junction bases outside the gene matches: 7. CDR3 length: 16 amino acids. The DNA of the CDR3 is TGTGCCAGCAGCCGAGCCGGGACAGGGGGGAACACTGAAGCTTTCTTT. As protein: CASSRAGTGGNTEAFF.

This clone has just one count. CDR3 loop: CASSLKSATDTQYF. Written as DNA, the CDR3 is TGTGCCAGCAGCTTGAAAAGCGCCACAGATACGCAGTATTTT. The V and J genes are TRBV5-4 and TRBJ2-3; D is undetermined. Trimming took off 1 base at V and 2 bases at J, with 8 bases between the two ends. This CDR3 has 14 residues. Germline V CDR1 and CDR2: SGHNT, YYREEE (reference sequence).

The CDR3 coding sequence is TGTGCCAGCAGCTTACTGAGTCAGCCCCAGCATTTT. Encoded protein: CASSLLSQPQHF. The rearrangement links TRBV7-2 to TRBJ1-5; D unresolved. This CDR3 spans 12 amino acids. CDR1 and CDR2 (germline): SGHTA, FQGNSA. Trimming removed 2 bases from V and 6 bases from J, with 5 bases in between.